A selection of T cell receptor beta chains follows, all from one sample in a study of shared clonotypes between healthy human individuals. The protocol was immunoSEQ multiplex PCR, while the TCRdb copy is restricted to in-frame clones and leaves out a portion. This sample has roughly 2,300,000 clones, with 80% to 95% found just once. Source material: naive CD4+ T cells from PBMCs. Every receptor here comes from a man between 18 and 35 years old in good health. Some clones in this sample may be carry-over from other donors' samples. Each CDR3 is given with its conserved first and last residue. The order of the fields is D gene, CDR3 length, J gene, clone size, V gene, CDR3 protein, CDR3 DNA. A D gene is named only where the DNA matches it firmly. The listing skips clone size in some rows; elsewhere it reads once, few, many or a size class.

D: TRBD1; length: 15; J: TRBJ2-7; size: NA; V: TRBV9; CDR3: CASSVLGTGAGEQYF; DNA: TGTGCCAGCAGCGTATTGGGGACAGGGGCCGGCGAGCAGTACTTC
D: NA; length: 15; J: TRBJ1-1; size: NA; V: TRBV28; CDR3: CASSPSRRVVTEAFF; DNA: TGTGCCAGCAGTCCCTCGCGCCGGGTCGTCACTGAAGCTTTCTTT
D: TRBD1; length: 13; J: TRBJ2-7; size: NA; V: TRBV29-1; CDR3: CSVAGQYSYEQYF; DNA: TGCAGCGTTGCGGGACAGTACTCCTACGAGCAGTACTTC
D: NA; length: 14; J: TRBJ1-1; size: few; V: TRBV7-9; CDR3: CASSLQGRNTEAFF; DNA: TGTGCCAGCAGCTTACAGGGGAGGAACACTGAAGCTTTCTTT
D: NA; length: 12; J: TRBJ2-5; size: NA; V: TRBV29-1; CDR3: CSVEGGGETQYF; DNA: TGCAGCGTTGAAGGCGGCGGAGAGACCCAGTACTTC
D: TRBD1; length: 16; J: TRBJ1-2; size: NA; V: TRBV28; CDR3: CASSKAGGTGVFGYTF; DNA: TGTGCCAGCAGCAAAGCCGGCGGGACAGGGGTCTTCGGCTACACCTTC
D: NA; length: 17; J: TRBJ1-3; size: NA; V: TRBV28; CDR3: CASTPLGTLGGIHTIYF; DNA: TGTGCCAGCACCCCTTTAGGGACATTGGGCGGGATACACACCATATATTTT
D: TRBD2; length: 16; J: TRBJ2-2; size: NA; V: TRBV9; CDR3: CASSVVGTSVTGELFF; DNA: TGTGCCAGCAGCGTAGTAGGGACTAGCGTCACCGGGGAGCTGTTTTTT
D: TRBD2; length: 14; J: TRBJ2-1; size: NA; V: TRBV7-7; CDR3: CASSPPDRGGEQFF; DNA: TGTGCCAGCAGCCCCCCGGATCGGGGGGGTGAGCAGTTCTTC
D: TRBD2; length: 15; J: TRBJ2-3; size: NA; V: TRBV2; CDR3: CASSELGGRADTQYF; DNA: TGTGCCAGCAGTGAACTCGGCGGGAGGGCGGATACGCAGTATTTT
D: NA; length: 16; J: TRBJ2-2; size: NA; V: TRBV11-3; CDR3: CASSPGTSKSDGELFF; DNA: TGTGCCAGCAGCCCCGGGACATCCAAATCGGACGGGGAGCTGTTTTTT
D: NA; length: 15; J: TRBJ2-7; size: NA; V: TRBV7-9; CDR3: CASSLEEGASYEQYF; DNA: TGTGCCAGCAGCTTAGAAGAGGGCGCGTCCTACGAGCAGTACTTC
D: NA; length: 13; J: TRBJ2-1; size: once; V: TRBV28; CDR3: CASEAQFYNEQFF; DNA: TGTGCCAGCGAAGCACAATTTTACAATGAGCAGTTCTTC
D: TRBD2; length: 16; J: TRBJ2-2; size: NA; V: TRBV13; CDR3: CASSPGLAVNTGELFF; DNA: TGTGCCAGCAGCCCCGGACTAGCGGTGAACACCGGGGAGCTGTTTTTT
D: NA; length: 15; J: TRBJ2-3; size: NA; V: TRBV4-2; CDR3: CASSQVSRDSDTQYF; DNA: TGTGCCAGCAGCCAAGTTTCGCGGGACTCAGATACGCAGTATTTT
D: NA; length: 16; J: TRBJ2-2; size: once; V: TRBV7-3; CDR3: CASSLLTGWAKGELFF; DNA: TGTGCCAGCAGCTTACTAACAGGGTGGGCCAAAGGCGAGCTGTTTTTT
D: TRBD1; length: 14; J: TRBJ2-7; size: NA; V: TRBV7-9; CDR3: CASSPRDRSYEQYF; DNA: TGTGCCAGCAGTCCCCGGGACAGATCCTACGAGCAGTACTTC
D: NA; length: 13; J: TRBJ1-1; size: NA; V: TRBV11-2; CDR3: CASSLLSQKEAFF; DNA: TGTGCCAGCAGCTTATTGTCTCAGAAAGAAGCTTTCTTT
D: TRBD2; length: 13; J: TRBJ2-7; size: NA; V: TRBV6-5; CDR3: CASKAGATYEQYF; DNA: TGTGCCAGCAAAGCGGGGGCAACCTACGAGCAGTACTTC
D: NA; length: 13; J: TRBJ2-3; size: NA; V: TRBV9; CDR3: CASSVASSDTQYF; DNA: TGTGCCAGCAGCGTAGCTAGCTCAGATACGCAGTATTTT
D: NA; length: 16; J: TRBJ2-3; size: NA; V: TRBV5-6; CDR3: CASSLVSARSTDTQYF; DNA: TGTGCCAGCAGCTTGGTTTCGGCGAGATCCACAGATACGCAGTATTTT
D: NA; length: 13; J: TRBJ2-7; size: NA; V: TRBV6-6; CDR3: CASSSRGPVEQYF; DNA: TGTGCCAGCAGCTCCCGGGGGCCGGTCGAGCAGTACTTC
D: NA; length: 16; J: TRBJ2-3; size: NA; V: TRBV5-4; CDR3: CASSFLVSRETDTQYF; DNA: TGTGCCAGCAGCTTCTTGGTTTCCAGGGAAACAGATACGCAGTATTTT
D: TRBD1; length: 13; J: TRBJ1-2; size: NA; V: TRBV7-3; CDR3: CASSSGGSYGYTF; DNA: TGTGCCAGCAGCTCAGGGGGCTCCTATGGCTACACCTTC